These 27 T cell receptor beta chains were sequenced from one sample in a study of blood T cell repertoires in COVID-19. Sequencing was performed with immunoSEQ multiplex PCR; in TCRdb, only in-frame clones are kept and a portion is missing. The profile shows fewer than 200,000 clones, 74% of them singletons. Sequenced input: peripheral blood. The receptors were gathered from a woman at least 80 years old with acute or convalescent COVID-19.

The rearrangement uses TRBV28 and TRBJ1-1, with no clear D. The ends were cut back, 7 bases at V and 1 base at J, with 13 bases in the middle. The length of the CDR3 is 14 residues. CDR1 and CDR2 (germline): MDHEN, SYDVKM. The CDR3 loop reads CASIGSRPNTEAFF. The CDR3 DNA follows: TGTGCCAGCATCGGGAGTAGACCGAACACTGAAGCTTTCTTT.

CDR3 loop: CATQRAGSLTDTQYF. The CDR3 DNA follows: TGTGCCACGCAAAGAGCGGGGAGTCTCACCGATACGCAGTATTTT. The rearrangement links TRBV10-3 to TRBJ2-3; TRBD2 matches 7 bases. V gave up 10 bases and J gave up 6 bases; unmatched junction bases: 16. Looked up from germline, CDR1 is ENHRY and CDR2 is SYGVKD. CDR3 size: 15 residues.

This clone was counted between two and nine times. V is TRBV3-1 (or the pseudogene TRBV3-2) and J is TRBJ1-4; D is unresolved. V dropped 0 bases and J dropped 4 bases, with 6 bases sitting between them. The CDR3 sequence is 14 residues long. CDR1 is LGHDT and CDR2 is YNNKEL in the germline V gene (reference sequence). The CDR3 spells CASSQDQYNEKLFF. The DNA for the CDR3 is TGTGCCAGCAGCCAAGACCAGTATAATGAAAAACTGTTTTTT.

This chain connects TRBV29-1 to TRBJ2-1; 9 nucleotides align to TRBD1. There are 13 residues in the CDR3. CDR1 is SQVTM and CDR2 is ANQGSEA in the germline V gene. Trimming took 8 bases from V and 5 from J; bases not matched to a gene: 7. CDR3 residues: CSLTGGLDNEQFF. The CDR3 DNA sequence: TGCAGCCTGACAGGGGGTCTGGACAATGAGCAGTTCTTC.

V and J are TRBV29-1 and TRBJ1-4, with a possible D match to TRBD1 (5 bases). V was shortened by 4 bases and J by 3 bases, with 9 bases between the two germline ends. The CDR3 has 13 amino acids. CDR1 SQVTM and CDR2 ANQGSEA come from the germline V gene. CDR3 DNA: TGCAGCGTTGTGACAGAGCCTAATGAAAAACTGTTTTTT. Translation: CSVVTEPNEKLFF.

The V call is TRBV2, the J call TRBJ1-5; perhaps TRBD1 as D (5 bases). V was cut by 0 bases and J by 6 bases, with 9 bases left in between. CDR1 is SNHLY, CDR2 FYNNEI, per germline. The CDR3 has 14 residues. The CDR3, as DNA: TGTGCCAGCAGTGAAGCTGCGGGGGGTCAGCCCCAGCATTTT. Encoded protein: CASSEAAGGQPQHF.

The V call is TRBV27, the J call TRBJ1-2; no firm D call. Trimming left V 6 bases short and J 0 bases short, with 14 bases between. There are 15 residues in the CDR3. Germline V CDR1 and CDR2: MNHEY, SMNVEV (reference sequence). CDR3 DNA sequence: TGTGCCAGCAGACTATCCGGTGAAGCTAACTATGGCTACACCTTC. Amino acids: CASRLSGEANYGYTF.

This clone appeared a single time. The rearrangement uses TRBV20-1 and TRBJ2-1, with 12 bases identical to TRBD2. In germline, CDR1 is DFQATT, CDR2 SNEGSKA (reference sequence). Unmatched junction bases numbered 0, after V lost 6 bases and J lost 9 bases. The CDR3 is 11 residues long. The CDR3 DNA follows: TGCAGTGCGACTAGCGGGGGTGAGCAGTTCTTC. This translates into CSATSGGEQFF.

This chain uses TRBV5-6 with TRBJ1-1, with D unclear. This CDR3 is built from 12 residues. V was pared by 0 bases and J by 10 bases, with 10 bases between. Germline CDR1 SGHDT, CDR2 YYEEEE. This CDR3 reads CASSLALGGAFF. CDR3 DNA sequence: TGTGCCAGCAGCTTGGCGCTCGGCGGAGCTTTCTTT.

This sequence joins TRBV4-2 and TRBJ2-3; 7 nucleotides agree with TRBD2. CDR3 length: 17 amino acids. Trimming at V came to 0 bases and at J to 3 bases, leaving 9 bases not matched to a gene. Germline V gives CDR1 LGHNA, CDR2 YNFKEQ. The CDR3 protein is CASSQDVRLAVTDTQYF. CDR3 DNA: TGTGCCAGCAGCCAAGATGTGAGGCTAGCGGTAACAGATACGCAGTATTTT.

This chain links TRBV28 with TRBJ2-1, with a tentative D call TRBD2 (6 bases). The CDR3 spans 15 residues. The germline V gene has CDR1 MDHEN and CDR2 SYDVKM. V shed 6 bases and J shed 6 bases, with 18 bases lying between them. This CDR3 reads CASRTHLGGLNEQFF. The CDR3 bases are TGTGCCAGCAGGACTCATCTGGGGGGTCTCAATGAGCAGTTCTTC.

V usage is TRBV5-5 and J usage is TRBJ2-7, with 9 bases aligning to TRBD1. Germline loops: CDR1 SGHKS, CDR2 YYEKEE (reference sequence). The CDR3 is made up of 15 amino acids. J gave up 4 bases and V 4 bases, and 9 bases lay outside the gene matches. CDR3 loop: CASSRLAQGAYEQYF. In DNA, the CDR3 is TGTGCCAGCAGCCGCTTAGCACAGGGGGCGTACGAGCAGTACTTC.

This clone was counted between two and nine times. This sequence joins TRBV19 and TRBJ1-6; D might be TRBD1 (5 bases). The CDR3 is made up of 15 amino acids. Germline V gene lookup returns CDR1 LNHDA and CDR2 SQIVND (reference sequence). Trimming removed 3 bases at V and 7 bases at J, with 13 bases between. Written as DNA, the CDR3 is TGTGCCAGTAGTATGGTGGAGCGGGGGAATTCACCCCTCCACTTT. It is translated as CASSMVERGNSPLHF.

The rearrangement links TRBV3-1 (or the pseudogene TRBV3-2) to TRBJ1-1; D unresolved. Germline CDR1 and CDR2: LGHDT and YNNKEL (reference sequence). The CDR3 sequence is 14 residues long. V dropped 2 bases and J dropped 3 bases, with 10 bases sitting between them. The CDR3 reads CASSQSGGDTEAFF. For the CDR3, the DNA is TGTGCCAGCAGCCAATCAGGCGGGGACACTGAAGCTTTCTTT.

This clone was counted between two and nine times. The chain links TRBV7-2 to TRBJ2-2; maybe TRBD2 (7 bases). Trimming shortened V by 3 bases and J by 1 base, and 12 bases separated the two germline ends. CDR3 length equals 16 residues. Germline CDR1 SGHTA, CDR2 FQGNSA. The CDR3 nucleotides read TGTGCCAGCAGCTTGTGGGGAGGGGGGAACACCGGGGAGCTGTTTTTT. It codes for CASSLWGGGNTGELFF.

This clone has just one count. The chain couples TRBV28 to TRBJ1-2; 7 bases line up with TRBD1. This CDR3 comprises 14 residues. The V gene end was trimmed by 7 bases and the J gene end by 8 bases; junction bases not matched to a gene: 13. Germline V gene data show CDR1 as MDHEN and CDR2 as SYDVKM. The CDR3 DNA reads as TGTGCCAGCATGCCCGGACAGGTCATGAGCGGCTACACCTTC. This translates into CASMPGQVMSGYTF.

This clone was counted between two and nine times. CDR3 loop: CASSLGTGSGTEAFF. The CDR3 bases are TGTGCCAGCAGCCTTGGGACAGGTAGTGGCACTGAAGCTTTCTTT. The chain recombines TRBV3-1 (or the pseudogene TRBV3-2) with TRBJ1-1, with 8 nucleotides matching TRBD1. The germline CDR1 and CDR2 sequences are LGHDT and YNNKEL (reference sequence). V was clipped by 4 bases and J by 4 bases; unmatched bases: 8. This CDR3 contains 15 residues.

The chain's CDR3 is CAISESGNNSPLHF. The CDR3 bases are TGTGCCATCAGTGAGAGCGGAAATAATTCACCCCTCCACTTT. V and J are TRBV10-3 and TRBJ1-6, with D hard to call. From germline, CDR1 is ENHRY and CDR2 SYGVKD. The CDR3 sequence is 14 residues long. The V end lost 2 bases, the J end lost 5 bases, and 7 bases lay between the germline ends.

This clone is a singleton in its sample. The rearrangement joins TRBV2 to TRBJ2-5; 8 bases agree with TRBD2. From germline, CDR1 is SNHLY and CDR2 FYNNEI. V shed 3 bases and J 7 bases; nucleotides not matched to a gene: 10. The CDR3 runs 15 residues. The CDR3 region is CASSDLGKREGTQYF. CDR3 coding DNA: TGTGCCAGCAGTGATCTAGGGAAACGGGAGGGGACCCAGTACTTC.

The V and J genes are TRBV5-6 and TRBJ2-3; 7 positions agree with TRBD2. The junction had 10 bases not matched to a gene; V was cut back by 4 bases and J by 5 bases. Germline V gene data show CDR1 as SGHDT and CDR2 as YYEEEE. The CDR3 length is 15 residues. The CDR3 spells CASSRGTTPGDTQYF. CDR3 DNA: TGTGCCAGCAGCCGTGGGACTACCCCAGGAGATACGCAGTATTTT. Full variable domain (missing parts from reference TRBV5-6 and TRBJ2-3): DAGVTQSPTHLIKTRGQQVTLRCSPKSGHDTVSWYQQALGQGPQFIFQYYEEEERQRGNFPDRFSGHQFPNYSSELNVNALLLGDSALYLCASSRGTTPGDTQYFGPGTRLTVL.

V usage is TRBV6-6 and J usage is TRBJ2-7, with D maybe TRBD2 (6 bases). Trimming left V 7 bases short and J 3 bases short, with 16 bases between. Germline values: CDR1 MNHNY, CDR2 SVGAGI (reference sequence). This CDR3 has 14 amino acids. As DNA, the CDR3 is TGTGCCAGCACCCACGGCGGCGGGGTCTACGAGCAGTACTTC. This sequence encodes CASTHGGGVYEQYF.

This clone was seen a single time. V is TRBV18 and J is TRBJ1-1; 7 nucleotides line up with TRBD1. The germline V gene has CDR1 KGHSH and CDR2 LQKENI. CDR3 length: 16 amino acids. V was clipped by 0 bases and J by 5 bases; unmatched bases: 9. The CDR3 coding sequence is TGTGCCAGCTCACCACCCACAGGGGATAGGAGTACTGAAGCTTTCTTT. This sequence encodes CASSPPTGDRSTEAFF. The variable domain in full, completed from reference TRBV18 and TRBJ1-1, reads NAGVMQNPRHLVRRRGQEARLRCSPMKGHSHVYWYRQLPEEGLKFMVYLQKENIIDESGMPKERFSAEFPKEGPSILRIQQVVRGDSAAYFCASSPPTGDRSTEAFFGQGTRLTVV.

The genes are TRBV6-5 and TRBJ1-2; D call uncertain. Germline loops: CDR1 MNHEY, CDR2 SVGAGI. There are 13 residues in the CDR3. Trimming removed 2 bases from V and 2 bases from J, with 6 bases in between. The chain's CDR3 is CASSYEANYGYTF. CDR3 sequence (DNA): TGTGCCAGCAGTTACGAGGCGAACTATGGCTACACCTTC.

This chain connects TRBV30 to TRBJ1-3; D unresolved. The CDR3 loop spans 15 amino acids. The ends were cut back, 0 bases at V and 0 bases at J, with 9 bases in the middle. Germline V gene data show CDR1 as GTSNPN and CDR2 as SVGIG (reference sequence). CDR3 DNA sequence: TGTGCCTGGAGTGTAGGTTGGAGCTCTGGAAACACCATATATTTT. Translating it yields CAWSVGWSSGNTIYF.

The V and J genes are TRBV3-1 (or the pseudogene TRBV3-2) and TRBJ2-7; 9 positions agree with TRBD1. CDR3 length: 16 amino acids. Per the germline V gene, CDR1 is LGHDT and CDR2 is YNNKEL (reference sequence). V shed 1 base, J shed 5 bases, and the junction held 9 bases outside the gene matches. The CDR3 reads CASSQGLGTGQNEQYF. DNA for the CDR3: TGTGCCAGCAGCCAAGGGTTAGGGACAGGGCAGAACGAGCAGTACTTC.

The chain employs TRBV18 and TRBJ1-4, with 7 bases matching TRBD1. Germline values: CDR1 KGHSH, CDR2 LQKENI. V shed 5 bases and J 4 bases; nucleotides not matched to a gene: 7. The CDR3 spans 15 residues. CDR3 protein: CASSLTGTLNEKLFF. CDR3 in DNA: TGTGCCAGCTCATTGACAGGGACCCTTAATGAAAAACTGTTTTTT.

CDR3: CASSLGQTGLSATNEKLFF. Here the CDR3 DNA reads TGTGCCAGCAGCTTGGGGCAGACAGGGTTGAGTGCAACTAATGAAAAACTGTTTTTT. The genes are TRBV7-9 and TRBJ1-4; 7 bases agree with TRBD1. V was clipped by 3 bases and J by 0 bases; unmatched bases: 13. Germline loops: CDR1 SEHNR, CDR2 FQNEAQ (reference sequence). The CDR3 totals 19 residues.